This T cell receptor beta chain originates from a study of blood T cell repertoires in COVID-19. This CDR3 has 14 residues. CDR1 is SGHDT, CDR2 YYEEEE, per germline. The germline V and J ends were trimmed by 4 bases and 1 base, with 8 bases remaining between them. Original processing methods: Estimation of nucleated cell counts relied on the amplification of reference gene primers. Only in-frame clones appear in the TCRdb table, and some are missing; sequencing was by immunoSEQ multiplex PCR. V, J and clone size were drawn from that table, and D and trimming were deduced from the DNA. Counted here are some 270,000 clones, around nine tenths occurring once; the ten biggest clones make up over 2.5%. Up to 2 weeks before entering the study, exposed participants had met a COVID-19 case.

This sequence was found in a woman aged 40 to 50 who had been exposed to COVID-19. The chain joins TRBV5-6 to TRBJ1-4; no clear D. Source material: PBMCs or T cells enriched from blood (not recorded which). The CDR3 spells CASSPYGTNEKLFF. The DNA for the CDR3 is TGTGCCAGCAGCCCCTATGGAACTAATGAAAAACTGTTTTTT.